This T cell receptor beta chain was recorded in a study of T cell repertoires in cytomegalovirus infection. As to this clonotype: Its antigen is as yet unknown.

From the reads, TCRdb called clonotypes with MiXCR, one entry per CDR3 protein. The sample includes 800,000 to 950,000 distinct CDR3 sequences, approximately 30% of them seen just once. The CDR3 sequence is 14 residues long. The V end lost 2 bases, the J end lost 5 bases, and 13 bases lay between the germline ends. Germline CDR1 MDHEN, CDR2 SYDVKM. This chain uses TRBV28 with TRBJ2-7; D may match TRBD1 or TRBD2 (6 bases each). The origin of this receptor is a human donor in good health (CMV status not recorded). Some clones in this sample may be carry-over from other donors' samples. The specimen was cultured CD8+ T cells from PBMCs, collected from culture after CMV antigen stimulation. The CDR3: CASSLGGGQDEQYV. DNA of the CDR3: TGTGCCAGCAGTTTAGGTGGGGGGCAGGACGAGCAGTACGTC.